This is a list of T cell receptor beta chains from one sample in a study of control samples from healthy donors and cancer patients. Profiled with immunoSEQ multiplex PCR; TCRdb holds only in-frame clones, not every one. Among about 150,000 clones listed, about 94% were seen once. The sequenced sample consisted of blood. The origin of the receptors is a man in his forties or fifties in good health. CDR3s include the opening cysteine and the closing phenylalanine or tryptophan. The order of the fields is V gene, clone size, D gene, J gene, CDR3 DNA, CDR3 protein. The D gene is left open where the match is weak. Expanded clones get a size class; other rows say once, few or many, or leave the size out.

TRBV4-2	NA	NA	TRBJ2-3	TGTGCCAGCTCCTCACGGACTGGGGAGACAGATACGCAGTATTTT	CASSSRTGETDTQYF
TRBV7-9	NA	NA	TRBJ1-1	TGTGCCAGCAGCTTAGGAACAGGGAACACTGAAGCTTTCTTT	CASSLGTGNTEAFF
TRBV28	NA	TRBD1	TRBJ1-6	TGTGCCAGCAGTTGGGGGACAGGGGGCAATTCACCCCTCCACTTT	CASSWGTGGNSPLHF
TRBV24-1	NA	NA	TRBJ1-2	TGTGCCACCAGTGGGCCGGGGATTACCTATGGCTACACCTTC	CATSGPGITYGYTF
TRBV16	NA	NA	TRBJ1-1	TGTGCCAGCAGCCAGAGAGGGGGTGGGAACACTGAAGCTTTCTTT	CASSQRGGGNTEAFF
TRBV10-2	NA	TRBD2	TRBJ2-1	TGCGCCAGCCTAGACGGACTAGCGGGAATCTCCTACAATGAGCAGTTCTTC	CASLDGLAGISYNEQFF
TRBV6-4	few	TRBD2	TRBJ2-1	TGTGCCAGCAGTGACTCGGGGACTAGCGGGAGTAATGAGCAGTTCTTC	CASSDSGTSGSNEQFF
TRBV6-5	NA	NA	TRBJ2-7	TGTGCCAGCAGTTCACCGAACGAGCAGTACTTC	CASSSPNEQYF
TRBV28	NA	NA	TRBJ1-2	TGTGCCAGCAGTTTTCCCGGGGTTGATGGCTACACCTTC	CASSFPGVDGYTF
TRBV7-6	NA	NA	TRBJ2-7	TGTGCCAGCAGCTTATCCCTACTAGGGGGGCGCTACGAGCAGTACTTC	CASSLSLLGGRYEQYF
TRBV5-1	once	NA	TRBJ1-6	TGCGCCAGCAGCACTACGGGGCCTTCACCCCTCCACTTT	CASSTTGPSPLHF
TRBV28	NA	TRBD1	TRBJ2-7	TGTGCCAGCAGAGATAACGACAGGGTCCCCTACGAGCAGTACTTC	CASRDNDRVPYEQYF
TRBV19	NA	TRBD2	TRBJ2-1	TGTGCCAGTAGTACTTCCGGGACTAGCATCAATGAGCAGTTCTTC	CASSTSGTSINEQFF
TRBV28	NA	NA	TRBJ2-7	TGTGCCAGCAGATTAACAGTCTTATTCCACGAGCAGTACTTC	CASRLTVLFHEQYF
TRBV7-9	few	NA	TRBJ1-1	TGTGCCAGCAGCTTAGAGAGACTGTTTTTCTTT	CASSLERLFFF
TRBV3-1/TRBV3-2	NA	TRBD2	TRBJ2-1	TGTGCCAGCAGCCCGAGACTAGCGGGAGGGGAGCAGTTCTTC	CASSPRLAGGEQFF
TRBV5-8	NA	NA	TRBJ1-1	TGTGCCAGCAGCTTGGCGGGACACTTGAACACTGAAGCTTTCTTT	CASSLAGHLNTEAFF
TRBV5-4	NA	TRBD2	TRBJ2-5	TGTGCCAGCAGCTTATCTAGCGGGAGAGTCGAGACCCAGTACTTC	CASSLSSGRVETQYF
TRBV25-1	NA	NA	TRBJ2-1	TGTGCCAGCTCGACCAAAGGGGCAGGCTCCTACAATGAGCAGTTCTTC	CASSTKGAGSYNEQFF
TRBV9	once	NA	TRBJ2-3	TGTGCCAGCAGCGTAGGGGCCTCGACAGCAGATACGCAGTATTTT	CASSVGASTADTQYF
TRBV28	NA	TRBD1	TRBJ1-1	TGTGCCAGCAGACTGATGGACAGGGAGAGCACTGAAGCTTTCTTT	CASRLMDRESTEAFF
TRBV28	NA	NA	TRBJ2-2	TGTGCCAGCAGTCTAGCCAAGTTCGCGAACACCGGGGAGCTGTTTTTT	CASSLAKFANTGELFF
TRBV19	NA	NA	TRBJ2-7	TGTGCCAGTAGTATAGATGGCTACGAGCAGTACTTC	CASSIDGYEQYF
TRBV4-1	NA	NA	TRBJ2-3	TGCGCCAGCAGCCACCCCAGGGATAGCACAGATACGCAGTATTTT	CASSHPRDSTDTQYF
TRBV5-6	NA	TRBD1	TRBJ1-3	TGTGCCAGCAGCTTTCCCAGGGGGCAGTCTGGAAACACCATATATTTT	CASSFPRGQSGNTIYF
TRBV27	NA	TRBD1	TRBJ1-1	TGTGCCAGCAGCCCACAGGGGTGGACTGAAGCTTTCTTT	CASSPQGWTEAFF
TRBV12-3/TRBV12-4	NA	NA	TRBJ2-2	TGTGCCAGCAGTGAACAGTCTACCGGGGAGCTGTTTTTT	CASSEQSTGELFF
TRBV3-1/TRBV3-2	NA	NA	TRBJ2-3	TGTGCCAGCAGCCAATTTACTACTTATACGCAGTATTTT	CASSQFTTYTQYF
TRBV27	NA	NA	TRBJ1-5	TGTGCCAGCAGTACTCGACTCCTCAGCCTCAATCAGCCCCAGCATTTT	CASSTRLLSLNQPQHF
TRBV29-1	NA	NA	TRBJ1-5	TGCAGCGTTGGAGGGGGAGGCAATCAGCCCCAGCATTTT	CSVGGGGNQPQHF
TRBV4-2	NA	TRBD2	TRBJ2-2	TGTGCCAGCAGCCAGGCACTAGCGGGGGTCACCGGGGAGCTGTTTTTT	CASSQALAGVTGELFF
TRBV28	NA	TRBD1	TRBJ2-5	TGTGCCAGCAGCCCGGGACAGGGGGCATGGACGGGGCCAGAGACCCAGTACTTC	CASSPGQGAWTGPETQYF
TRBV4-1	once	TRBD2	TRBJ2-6	TGCGCCCGCACCCCGGGGGGGGGAGGAGGTGGTGGGGCCAACGTCCTGACTTTC	CARTPGGGGGGGANVLTF
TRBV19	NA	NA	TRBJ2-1	TGTGCCAGTGGTAAACACCAATACAATGAGCAGTTCTTC	CASGKHQYNEQFF
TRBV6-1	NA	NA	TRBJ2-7	TGTGCCAGCAGTGAAGCTTCAGGGCCCGGTAGGGACGAGCAGTACTTC	CASSEASGPGRDEQYF
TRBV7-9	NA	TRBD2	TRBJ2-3	TGTGCCAGCAGTCCCGTCTCTAGCGGGAGGTCCCGTGAGTATTTT	CASSPVSSGRSREYF
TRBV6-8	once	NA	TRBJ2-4	TGTGCCAGCAACCAAGGTCAAGTAGTAAAGGCCAAAAACATTCAGTACTTC	CASNQGQVVKAKNIQYF
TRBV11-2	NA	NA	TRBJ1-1	TGTGCCAGCAGCTTAGCCCTCGGAATGGGAGCTTTCTTT	CASSLALGMGAFF
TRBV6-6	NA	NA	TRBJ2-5	TGTGCCAGCAGTTACTCGGCTACACAAGAGACCCAGTACTTC	CASSYSATQETQYF
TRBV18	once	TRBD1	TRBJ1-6	TGTGCCAGCTCACGTTCTCGACAGGGACAGTCACCCCTCCACTTT	CASSRSRQGQSPLHF
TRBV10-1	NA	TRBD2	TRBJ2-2	TGCGCCAGCAGTGATGGGGCGGGAGGAAAAGCCGGGGAGCTGTTTTTT	CASSDGAGGKAGELFF
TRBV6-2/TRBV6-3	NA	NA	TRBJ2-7	TGTGCCAGCAGTTTCGGGTTATACGAGCAGTACTTC	CASSFGLYEQYF
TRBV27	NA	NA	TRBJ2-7	TGTGCCAGCAAACCAGGGACGGCGAGCTCCTACGAGCAGTACTTC	CASKPGTASSYEQYF
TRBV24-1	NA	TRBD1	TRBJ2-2	TGTGCCACCAGCCTTTCGGGACAGGAATCGAACACCGGGGAGCTGTTTTTT	CATSLSGQESNTGELFF
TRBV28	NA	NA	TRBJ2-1	TGTGCCAGCAGTTCCGGGCAGGGTATATACAATGAGCAGTTCTTC	CASSSGQGIYNEQFF
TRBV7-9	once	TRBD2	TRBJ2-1	TGTGCCAGCAGCCCTAGCGGGAGCTCCTACAATGAGCAGTTCTTC	CASSPSGSSYNEQFF
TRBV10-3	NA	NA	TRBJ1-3	TGTGCCATCAGCGGTTCCACTGGAAACACCATATATTTT	CAISGSTGNTIYF
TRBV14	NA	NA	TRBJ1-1	TGTGCCAGCAGCCGACTAAAAACCGACAGGCAGAACACTGAAGCTTTCTTT	CASSRLKTDRQNTEAFF
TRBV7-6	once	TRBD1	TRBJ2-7	TGTGCCAGCAGCTTAGCACAGGGGGTAAGCTACGAGCAGTACTTC	CASSLAQGVSYEQYF
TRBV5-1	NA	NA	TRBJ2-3	TGCGCCAGCAGCTCAGCGTCCGCGCAGTATTTT	CASSSASAQYF
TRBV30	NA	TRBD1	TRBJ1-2	TGTGCCTGGAGTCCCGGGGACAGTTATGGCTACACCTTC	CAWSPGDSYGYTF
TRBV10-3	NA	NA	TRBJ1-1	TGTGCCATCAGTGAGTCTAGTCGGGAACCCATGAACACTGAAGCTTTCTTT	CAISESSREPMNTEAFF
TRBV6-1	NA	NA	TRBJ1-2	TGTGCCAGCAGTGAAGGGAGGGGCGCTTATAAAGGCTACACCTTC	CASSEGRGAYKGYTF
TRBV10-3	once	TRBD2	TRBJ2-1	TGTGCCATCACGGCTAGCGGGACCTACAATGAGCAGTTCTTC	CAITASGTYNEQFF
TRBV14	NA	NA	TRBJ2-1	TGTGCCAGCAGCCAAGAACTAGTAAAAAATGAGCAGTTCTTC	CASSQELVKNEQFF
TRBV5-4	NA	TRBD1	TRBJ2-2	TGTGCCAGCAGCCCGGGTCAGGGGGTTATCACCGGGGAGCTGTTTTTT	CASSPGQGVITGELFF
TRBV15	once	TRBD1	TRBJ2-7	TGTGCCACCAGGATGGGGACAGGCTCCTACGAGCAGTACTTC	CATRMGTGSYEQYF
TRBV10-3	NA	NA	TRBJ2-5	TGTGCCATCAGTGCCCCGAAAGAGACCCAGTACTTC	CAISAPKETQYF
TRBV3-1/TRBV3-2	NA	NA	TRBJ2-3	TGTGCCAGCAGCCCTCAGGGGAGGCCAGATACGCAGTATTTT	CASSPQGRPDTQYF